The source of this T cell receptor beta chain is a study of cytomegalovirus exposure and HLA in healthy donors. From the roughly 120-subject validation cohort, which was separate from the roughly 700-subject first cohort, the donors were drawn. With 2 bases clipped from V and 6 bases from J, the junction kept 5 bases outside the gene matches. CDR1 SEHNR and CDR2 FQNEAQ come from the germline V gene (reference sequence). This CDR3 comprises 15 residues. Produced via immunoSEQ multiplex PCR; TCRdb's table is partial and in-frame only. This sample has 56,000 or so clones, with 85% to 95% found just once. On this clone itself: Its specificity is not known.

Broader study findings: The classifier was said to identify cytomegalovirus status with high specificity and sensitivity. Altogether, 150 to 200 TCR beta chains were recorded as cytomegalovirus-associated. Most sequenced TCRs were rare (though some public TCRs occurred in many donors).

Sequencing used PBMCs. This TCR was sampled from a young man in good health and CMV-seronegative. This chain links TRBV7-9 with TRBJ2-1, with 9 bases fitting TRBD1. CDR3 region: CASSLRGQGSNEQFF. The DNA for the CDR3 is TGTGCCAGCAGCTTAAGGGGACAGGGTTCCAATGAGCAGTTCTTC.